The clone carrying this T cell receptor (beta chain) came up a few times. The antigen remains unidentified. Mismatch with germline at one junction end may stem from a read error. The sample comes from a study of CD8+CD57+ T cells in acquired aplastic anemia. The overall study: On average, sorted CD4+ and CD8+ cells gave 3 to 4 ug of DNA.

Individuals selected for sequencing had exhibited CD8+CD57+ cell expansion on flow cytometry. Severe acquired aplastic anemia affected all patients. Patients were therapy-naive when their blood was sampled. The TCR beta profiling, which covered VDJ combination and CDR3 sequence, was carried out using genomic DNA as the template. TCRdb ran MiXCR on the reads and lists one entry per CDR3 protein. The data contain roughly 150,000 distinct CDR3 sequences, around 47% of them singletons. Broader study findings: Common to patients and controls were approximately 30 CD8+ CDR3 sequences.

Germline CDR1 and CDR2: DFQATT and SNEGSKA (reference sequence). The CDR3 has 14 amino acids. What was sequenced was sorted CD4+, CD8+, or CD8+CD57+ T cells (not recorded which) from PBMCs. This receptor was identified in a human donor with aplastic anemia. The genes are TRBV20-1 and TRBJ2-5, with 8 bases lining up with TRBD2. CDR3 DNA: TGCAGTGCCCCCCCACTGGCGGGAGGAGAGACCCAGTGCTTC. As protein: CSAPPLAGGETQCF.